This T cell receptor beta chain was retrieved from a study of T cell responses to AZD1222 COVID-19 vaccine. Findings and caveats of the study: The study found Spike-specific TCR breadth and depth rose after two AZD1222 doses. Repertoires were obtained only post-peak T cell response.

Germline CDR1 SNHLY, CDR2 FYNNEI. Trimming removed 5 bases at V and 7 bases at J, with 9 bases between. There are 13 residues in the CDR3. For this clone: Its antigen is still unknown.

TCRdb keeps only in-frame clones here, not all; method: immunoSEQ multiplex PCR. The table lists more than 100,000 clones, around 87% of them singletons. The sequences come from peripheral blood, collected on day 0 of AZD1222 vaccination. The chain joins TRBV2 to TRBJ1-6; D gene ambiguous. This TCR was recovered from an adult in good health. For the CDR3, the DNA is TGTGCCAGCAGTTTATCCTCAAATTCACCCCTCCACTTT. Translating gives CASSLSSNSPLHF.